This is a list of T cell receptor beta chains from one sample in a study of T cells in narcolepsy. Only in-frame clones appear in the TCRdb table, and some are missing; sequencing was by immunoSEQ multiplex PCR. The sample lists some 32,000 clones, 79% occurring once. Sequencing used memory (CD45RA-) CD4+ T cells from blood. The receptor source for this set is a human donor in good health. CDR3s include the opening cysteine and the closing phenylalanine or tryptophan. Fields, in order: clone size, V gene, J gene, D gene, CDR3 protein, CDR3 DNA. A D gene is named only where the DNA matches it firmly. The size entry is marked missing in some rows and otherwise reads once, few, many or a size class.

size: NA
V: TRBV5-1
J: TRBJ1-5
D: NA
CDR3: CASSLWPLDNQPQHF
DNA: TGCGCCAGCAGCTTGTGGCCCTTAGACAATCAGCCCCAGCATTTT

size: NA
V: TRBV29-1
J: TRBJ2-4
D: NA
CDR3: CSVVHSGNQNIQYF
DNA: TGCAGCGTTGTTCATAGCGGAAATCAAAACATTCAGTACTTC

size: NA
V: TRBV6-5
J: TRBJ1-2
D: NA
CDR3: CASSYPTAGYGYTF
DNA: TGTGCCAGCAGTTACCCCACCGCGGGGTATGGCTACACCTTC

size: NA
V: TRBV7-2
J: TRBJ2-2
D: TRBD1
CDR3: CASSLALRTGAGELFF
DNA: TGTGCCAGCAGCTTAGCGCTCCGGACAGGGGCCGGGGAGCTGTTTTTT

size: NA
V: TRBV19
J: TRBJ1-2
D: NA
CDR3: CASSIGGGNGYTF
DNA: TGTGCCAGTAGTATAGGAGGGGGTAATGGCTACACCTTC

size: NA
V: TRBV5-1
J: TRBJ2-3
D: NA
CDR3: CASSIGRGYTDTQYF
DNA: TGCGCCAGCAGCATAGGACGGGGGTACACAGATACGCAGTATTTT

size: NA
V: TRBV30
J: TRBJ1-2
D: NA
CDR3: CAWGGRPPNYGYTF
DNA: TGTGCCTGGGGGGGCCGCCCACCTAACTATGGCTACACCTTC

size: NA
V: TRBV19
J: TRBJ2-7
D: TRBD2
CDR3: CASSLGTSGSLSYEQYF
DNA: TGTGCCAGTAGTTTAGGGACTAGCGGGAGCCTCTCCTACGAGCAGTACTTC

size: NA
V: TRBV19
J: TRBJ1-3
D: NA
CDR3: CASSIGNVGNTIYF
DNA: TGTGCCAGTAGTATAGGAAATGTCGGAAACACCATATATTTT

size: once
V: TRBV5-1
J: TRBJ1-3
D: NA
CDR3: CASSLDDSGNTIYF
DNA: TGCGCCAGCAGCTTAGACGATTCTGGAAACACCATATATTTT

size: NA
V: TRBV4-2
J: TRBJ2-7
D: TRBD2
CDR3: CASSQEARTSVEQYF
DNA: TGTGCCAGCAGCCAAGAAGCCAGGACTAGCGTCGAGCAGTACTTC

size: NA
V: TRBV30
J: TRBJ1-6
D: NA
CDR3: CAWSARTDNSPLHF
DNA: TGTGCCTGGAGTGCTAGGACAGATAATTCACCCCTCCACTTT

size: NA
V: TRBV11-3
J: TRBJ2-5
D: NA
CDR3: CASSLLVGIQETQYF
DNA: TGTGCCAGCAGCTTATTGGTTGGCATACAAGAGACCCAGTACTTC

size: NA
V: TRBV28
J: TRBJ2-7
D: NA
CDR3: CASSLGAYEQYF
DNA: TGTGCCAGCAGTTTAGGCGCTTACGAGCAGTACTTC